The rows below give T cell receptor beta chains drawn from one sample of a study of blood T cell repertoires in COVID-19. TCRdb's copy holds only in-frame clones and misses some; the assay was immunoSEQ multiplex PCR. The sample has around 44,000 clones, 65% to 85% seen once; the top ten hold 35% to 45%. The sequencing input was peripheral blood. The receptors here all came from a man aged 40-55 years with active or convalescent COVID-19. The CDR3 runs from the conserved cysteine through the conserved F or W. Fields, in order: J gene, clone size, V gene, D gene, CDR3 DNA, CDR3 protein. A D gene is named only where the DNA matches it firmly. Expanded clones get a size class; other rows say once, few or many, or leave the size out.

>TRBJ2-7|once|TRBV11-2|NA
TGTGCCAGCAGCTTAGCTTTCGGGCAGGGTTACGAGCAGTACTTC
CASSLAFGQGYEQYF
>TRBJ1-1|NA|TRBV6-2/TRBV6-3|TRBD1
TGTGCCAGCAGTTTGACAGGGGGCCAAGGCACTGAAGCTTTCTTT
CASSLTGGQGTEAFF
>TRBJ1-1|NA|TRBV7-9|NA
TGTGCCAGCAGCTTATTCGGGGGCACTGAAGCTTTCTTT
CASSLFGGTEAFF
>TRBJ1-2|NA|TRBV9|TRBD1
TGTGCCAGCAGCGTTTTGGGACAGGGGTACGGCTACACCTTC
CASSVLGQGYGYTF
>TRBJ2-7|few|TRBV5-1|NA
TGCGCCAGCAGCCCGCTGAGCTCCTACGAGCAGTACTTC
CASSPLSSYEQYF
>TRBJ2-1|NA|TRBV14|TRBD2
TGTGCCAGCAGCCAACCCGTAGCGGGAGCATTCTACAATGAGCAGTTCTTC
CASSQPVAGAFYNEQFF
>TRBJ1-5|NA|TRBV25-1|TRBD1
TGTGCCAGCAGTGCTTCGACAGGGGGCATAGGGGATCAGCCCCAGCATTTT
CASSASTGGIGDQPQHF
>TRBJ2-7|few|TRBV5-6|TRBD2
TGTGCCAGCAGCTTGGGACTAGCGGGAAGCGAGCAGTACTTC
CASSLGLAGSEQYF
>TRBJ2-7|NA|TRBV9|TRBD2
TGTGCCAGCAGCGTTGGTAGCGGGGTGCCCTACGAGCAGTACTTC
CASSVGSGVPYEQYF
>TRBJ2-7|NA|TRBV11-1|TRBD1
TGTGCCAGCAGCCCGACAGGGATTCCCCACGAGCAGTACTTC
CASSPTGIPHEQYF
>TRBJ1-2|NA|TRBV29-1|NA
TGCAGCGTCCAAAGGGGAACCTACGGCTACACCTTC
CSVQRGTYGYTF
>TRBJ1-4|NA|TRBV5-1|NA
TGCGCCAGCAGCGCCGGCTCAGCGGGTGAAAAACTGTTTTTT
CASSAGSAGEKLFF
>TRBJ2-2|NA|TRBV28|NA
TGTGCCAGCACTTTAGGACATCCGAACACCGGGGAGCTGTTTTTT
CASTLGHPNTGELFF
>TRBJ2-1|NA|TRBV28|NA
TGTGCCAGCCGACTAGGGTACAATGAGCAGTTCTTC
CASRLGYNEQFF
>TRBJ2-1|NA|TRBV5-4|NA
TGTGCCAGCAGCTTCCCCGGGAGTGGAACCTACAATGAGCAGTTCTTC
CASSFPGSGTYNEQFF
>TRBJ2-1|once|TRBV6-5|TRBD2
TGTGCCAGCAGCTACCCCCTAGCGGGAGGGATTGCTGAGCAGTTCTTC
CASSYPLAGGIAEQFF
>TRBJ2-2|NA|TRBV7-2|TRBD1
TGTGCCAGCAGCTTCTATCCGGGACAGGGGGCCACCGGGGAGCTGTTTTTT
CASSFYPGQGATGELFF
>TRBJ1-3|NA|TRBV9|NA
TGTGCCAGCAGCGATGGCCCTGGAAACACCATATATTTT
CASSDGPGNTIYF
>TRBJ2-7|NA|TRBV6-2/TRBV6-3|NA
TGTGCCAGCAGTTACGGCCTCTCCGAGCAGTACTTC
CASSYGLSEQYF
>TRBJ1-6|few|TRBV3-1/TRBV3-2|NA
TGTGCCAGCAGCCCAGGGTCCAATTCACCCCTCCACTTT
CASSPGSNSPLHF
>TRBJ2-2|NA|TRBV27|TRBD1
TGTGCCAGCAGTCCACAACTCATGATACAGGGGACCGGGGAGCTGTTTTTT
CASSPQLMIQGTGELFF
>TRBJ2-5|NA|TRBV29-1|NA
TGCAGCGTCTTTTTCCCAGGGGAGACCCAGTACTTC
CSVFFPGETQYF
>TRBJ1-1|once|TRBV4-1|NA
TGCGCCAGCAGCCAAGGCACACCGAACACTGAAGCTTTCTTT
CASSQGTPNTEAFF
>TRBJ1-1|NA|TRBV19|TRBD1
TGTGCCAGTAGCCGGACAGGGGTTTGGAACACTGAAGCTTTCTTT
CASSRTGVWNTEAFF
>TRBJ2-2|NA|TRBV30|TRBD1
TGTGCCTGGAGTGTAATCAGGGGGCCCGGGGAGCTGTTTTTT
CAWSVIRGPGELFF
>TRBJ2-7|NA|TRBV5-1|NA
TGCGCCAGCAGCTTCCAGGGTACTGGCGCCGAGCAGTACTTC
CASSFQGTGAEQYF
>TRBJ2-7|NA|TRBV5-1|TRBD1
TGCGCCAGCAGCTTGGGTTTAGGGACAGGGGACTACGAGCAGTACTTC
CASSLGLGTGDYEQYF
>TRBJ1-1|NA|TRBV29-1|TRBD1
TGCAGCGTCCACGACAGGGGGCCCGGAGCTTTCTTT
CSVHDRGPGAFF
>TRBJ2-3|NA|TRBV5-1|TRBD1
TGCGCCAGCAACTTGGGACAGGGGGTAACTAGCACAGATACGCAGTATTTT
CASNLGQGVTSTDTQYF
>TRBJ2-3|NA|TRBV3-1/TRBV3-2|NA
TGTGCCAGCAGCCAGCCAGTCGAAGGACTCAGCACAGATACGCAGTATTTT
CASSQPVEGLSTDTQYF
>TRBJ1-1|NA|TRBV7-8|NA
TGTGCCAGCAGCTTATTGGGGGGGGCGAACACTGAAGCTTTCTTT
CASSLLGGANTEAFF
>TRBJ2-2|NA|TRBV7-2|TRBD2
TGTGCCAGCAGCTTTGCCGGGAGGGGGGAGCTGTTTTTT
CASSFAGRGELFF
>TRBJ1-2|NA|TRBV19|NA
TGTGCCAGTAGTATGGGGGGGACCTATGGCTACACCTTC
CASSMGGTYGYTF
>TRBJ1-4|NA|TRBV30|TRBD1
TGTGCCTGGAGTTTTAGACAGGGAGCTAATGAAAAACTGTTTTTT
CAWSFRQGANEKLFF
>TRBJ2-1|NA|TRBV7-3|TRBD2
TGTGCCAGCAGTATAACTAGCGCCCACAATGAGCAGTTCTTC
CASSITSAHNEQFF
>TRBJ2-5|NA|TRBV3-1/TRBV3-2|TRBD2
TGTGCCAGCAGCCGAGGCAGCGGGACAGAGACCCAGTACTTC
CASSRGSGTETQYF
>TRBJ1-5|NA|TRBV18|NA
TGTGCCAGCTCACCATCCCCCAACGGGGGTAGCAATCAGCCCCAGCATTTT
CASSPSPNGGSNQPQHF
>TRBJ2-4|NA|TRBV18|NA
TGTGCCAGCTCACCCGGACAGATAAACATTCAGTACTTC
CASSPGQINIQYF
>TRBJ1-5|NA|TRBV6-2/TRBV6-3|NA
TGTGCCAGCAGTTACGTCCAGGGCCGAACGGATGAGCCCCAGCATTTT
CASSYVQGRTDEPQHF
>TRBJ1-4|NA|TRBV20-1|NA
TGCAGTGTAGGGGTTAATGAAAAACTGTTTTTT
CSVGVNEKLFF
>TRBJ1-1|NA|TRBV30|TRBD1
TGTGCCTGGAGTGTAGGACAGGGGGTTCACACTGAAGCTTTCTTT
CAWSVGQGVHTEAFF
>TRBJ2-7|few|TRBV4-1|NA
TGCGCCAGCAGCCTCGCGTGGAGGGACGAGCAGTACTTC
CASSLAWRDEQYF
>TRBJ1-2|NA|TRBV11-2|NA
TGTGCCAGCAGCCCACTAACCTTCTCGGTCTATGGCTACACCTTC
CASSPLTFSVYGYTF
>TRBJ1-6|once|TRBV6-4|TRBD1
TGTGCCAGCAGTGAAGGGGGCCATTCACCCCTCCACTTT
CASSEGGHSPLHF
>TRBJ1-1|NA|TRBV7-9|NA
TGTGCCAGCAGCTTAAGGAGCGACACTGAAGCTTTCTTT
CASSLRSDTEAFF
>TRBJ2-5|NA|TRBV5-1|TRBD2
TGCGCCAGCAGCGCCGGGACTAGACAAGAGACCCAGTACTTC
CASSAGTRQETQYF
>TRBJ1-2|NA|TRBV12-3/TRBV12-4|NA
TGTGCCAGCAGTTTAGGACAGCTATATGGCTACACCTTC
CASSLGQLYGYTF
>TRBJ1-6|NA|TRBV5-1|TRBD1
TGCGCCAGCAGCTCGACCACCGGGACAGATAATTCACCCCTCCACTTT
CASSSTTGTDNSPLHF
>TRBJ1-5|once|TRBV13|NA
TGTGCCAGCCTTCCCTGGGCCATCGGCAATCAGCCCCAGCATTTT
CASLPWAIGNQPQHF
>TRBJ2-3|NA|TRBV6-2/TRBV6-3|TRBD2
TGTGCCAGCAGTCTCACTAGCGGGAGTTCGGGAGATACGCAGTATTTT
CASSLTSGSSGDTQYF
>TRBJ2-1|NA|TRBV27|TRBD1
TGTGCCAGCGCCCACGACAGGGTGCACAGTGAGCAGTTCTTC
CASAHDRVHSEQFF